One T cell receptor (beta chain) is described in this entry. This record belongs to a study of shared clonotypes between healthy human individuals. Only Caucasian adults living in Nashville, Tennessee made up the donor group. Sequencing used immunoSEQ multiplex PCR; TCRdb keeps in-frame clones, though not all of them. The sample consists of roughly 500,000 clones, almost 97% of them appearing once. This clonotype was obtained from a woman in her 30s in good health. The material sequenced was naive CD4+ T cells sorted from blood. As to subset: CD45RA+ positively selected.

The CDR3 spells CATSRARGTGANVLTF. CDR3 DNA: TGTGCCACCAGCAGAGCCAGGGGGACTGGGGCCAACGTCCTGACTTTC. The V gene is TRBV15, the J gene TRBJ2-6, with 7 nucleotides matching TRBD1. CDR1 LNHNV and CDR2 YYDKDF come from the germline V gene (reference sequence). J gave up 2 bases and V 1 base, and 2 bases lay outside the gene matches. There are 16 residues in the CDR3.